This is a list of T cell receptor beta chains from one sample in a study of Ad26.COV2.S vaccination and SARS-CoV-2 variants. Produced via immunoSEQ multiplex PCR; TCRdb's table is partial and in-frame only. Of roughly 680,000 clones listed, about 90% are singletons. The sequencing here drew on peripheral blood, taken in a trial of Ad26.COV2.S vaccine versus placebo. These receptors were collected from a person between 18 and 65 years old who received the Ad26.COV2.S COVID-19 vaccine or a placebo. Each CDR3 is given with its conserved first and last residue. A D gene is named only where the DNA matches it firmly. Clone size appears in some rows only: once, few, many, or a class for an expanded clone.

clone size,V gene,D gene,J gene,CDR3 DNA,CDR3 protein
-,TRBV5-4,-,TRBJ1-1,TGTGCCAGCAGCCCTAGCGCCAGTGGCACTGAAGCTTTCTTT,CASSPSASGTEAFF
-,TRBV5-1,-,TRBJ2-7,TGCGCCAGCAGCTTAGATTCAAGGTACGAGCAGTACTTC,CASSLDSRYEQYF
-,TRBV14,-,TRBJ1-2,TGTGCCAGCAGCCAAGTCGTGACAGGCTATGGCTACACCTTC,CASSQVVTGYGYTF
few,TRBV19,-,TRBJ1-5,TGTGCCAGTAGTATAGATTCAGGGGTACGCAATCAGCCCCAGCATTTT,CASSIDSGVRNQPQHF
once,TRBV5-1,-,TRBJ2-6,TGCGCCAGCAGCCTGGGGATGCTCTCTGGGGCCAACGTCCTGACTTTC,CASSLGMLSGANVLTF
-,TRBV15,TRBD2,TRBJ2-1,TGTGCCACCAGCAGAGATCGGGTGTGGGGGGGCTACAATGAGCAGTTCTTC,CATSRDRVWGGYNEQFF
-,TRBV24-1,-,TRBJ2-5,TGTGCCACCAGTGAATCAGAGACCCAGTACTTC,CATSESETQYF
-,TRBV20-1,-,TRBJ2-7,TGCAGTGCTAGTGCGGCCGGCGGGGAGCAGTACTTC,CSASAAGGEQYF
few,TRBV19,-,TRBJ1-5,TGTGCCAGTAGTTCCATCACAGGGCGCAATCAGCCCCAGCATTTT,CASSSITGRNQPQHF
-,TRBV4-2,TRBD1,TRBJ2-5,TGTGCCAGCAGCCAAGTAAACACCGGACAGGGACAAGAGACCCAGTACTTC,CASSQVNTGQGQETQYF
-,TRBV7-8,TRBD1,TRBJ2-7,TGTGCCAGCAGCCCAGACAGGGTGCAAGTCGAGCAGTACTTC,CASSPDRVQVEQYF
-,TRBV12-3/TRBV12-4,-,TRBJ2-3,TGTGCCAGCAGTTTAAAGATCACAGATACGCAGTATTTT,CASSLKITDTQYF
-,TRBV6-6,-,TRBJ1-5,TGTGCCAGCAGTCGCCCCGGGACCCAGCAGCCCCAGCATTTT,CASSRPGTQQPQHF
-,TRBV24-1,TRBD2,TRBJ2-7,TGTGCCACCAGTGATGCTAGCGGGAGTGGGTCCTACGAGCAGTACTTC,CATSDASGSGSYEQYF
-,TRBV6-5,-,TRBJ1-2,TGTGCCAGCATGGGAGACGGGCGCTATGGCTACACCTTC,CASMGDGRYGYTF
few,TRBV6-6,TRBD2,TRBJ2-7,TGTGCCTGTCAGGGACTAGCGGGAGATCCGTACTTC,CACQGLAGDPYF
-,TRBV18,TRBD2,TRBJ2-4,TGTGCCAGCTCAGGGACTAGCGGGAGGCCGCGAGGGGGAAACATTCAGTACTTC,CASSGTSGRPRGGNIQYF
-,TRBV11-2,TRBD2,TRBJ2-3,TGTGCCAGCAGCCCCCGGACTAGCGGGGGAGTCGATACGCAGTATTTT,CASSPRTSGGVDTQYF
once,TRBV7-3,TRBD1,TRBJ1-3,TGTGCCAGCAGCTTAGGGACAGGGGGAAACACCATATATTTT,CASSLGTGGNTIYF
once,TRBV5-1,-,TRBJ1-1,TGCGCCAGCAGCTTGGCGGGGTGGGGGCAGAACACTGAAGCTTTCTTT,CASSLAGWGQNTEAFF
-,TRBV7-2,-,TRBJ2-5,TGTGCCAGCAGCTTCCGGGACCCTGAGACCCAGTACTTC,CASSFRDPETQYF
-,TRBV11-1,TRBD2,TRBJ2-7,TGTGCCAGCAGCAGGCTAGCGGAGACCTACGAGCAGTACTTC,CASSRLAETYEQYF
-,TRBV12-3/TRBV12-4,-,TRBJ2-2,TGTGCCAGCAGGTTGCGGTTGACCGGGGAGCTGTTTTTT,CASRLRLTGELFF
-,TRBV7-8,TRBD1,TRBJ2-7,TGTGCCAGCAGCTTTCTCCGGGACAGTTATTTCGAGCAGTACTTC,CASSFLRDSYFEQYF
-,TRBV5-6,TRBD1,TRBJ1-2,TGTGCCAGCAGCTTGCCGGGACAGATATATGGCTACACCTTC,CASSLPGQIYGYTF
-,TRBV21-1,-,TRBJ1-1,TGTGCCAGCATTACACGCGAGGACGCCACGAACACTGAAGCTTTCTTT,CASITREDATNTEAFF
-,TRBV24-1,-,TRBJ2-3,TGTGCCACCAGTGATAGAACAGGGTCTAGCACAGATACGCAGTATTTT,CATSDRTGSSTDTQYF
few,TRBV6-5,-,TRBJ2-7,TGTGCCAGCAGTTACGGACAGACCTACGAGCAGTACTTC,CASSYGQTYEQYF
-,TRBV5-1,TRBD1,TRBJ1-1,TGCGCCAGCAGCCTAGGACAGGGGGGAATGAACACTGAAGCTTTCTTT,CASSLGQGGMNTEAFF
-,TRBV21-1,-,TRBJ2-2,TGTGCCAGCAGCAAAAGGGTCCCCAGTAAGCGGGGGGAGAACACCGGGGAGCTGTTTTTT,CASSKRVPSKRGENTGELFF
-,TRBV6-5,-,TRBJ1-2,TGTGCCAGCAGGGGGACGGCCTATGGCTACACCTTC,CASRGTAYGYTF
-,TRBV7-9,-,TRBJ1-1,TGTGCCAGCAGCTGGGATATGAACACTGAAGCTTTCTTT,CASSWDMNTEAFF
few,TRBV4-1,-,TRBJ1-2,TGCGCCAGCAGCCCCGACTCGGGGGGCCGTGGCTACACCTTC,CASSPDSGGRGYTF
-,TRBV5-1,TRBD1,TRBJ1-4,TGCGCCAGCAGCTCGGGACAGGGGACCTATGAAAAACTGTTTTTT,CASSSGQGTYEKLFF
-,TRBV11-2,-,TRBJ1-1,TGTGCCAGCAGCTTAGACGGGCGGTGGGACACTGAAGCTTTCTTT,CASSLDGRWDTEAFF
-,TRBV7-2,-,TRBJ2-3,TGTGCCAGCAGCGCCCTGAGAAACACGCAGTATTTT,CASSALRNTQYF
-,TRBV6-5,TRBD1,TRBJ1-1,TGTGCCAGCAGACAACAGGGGGATAACACTGAAGCTTTCTTT,CASRQQGDNTEAFF
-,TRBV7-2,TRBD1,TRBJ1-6,TGTGCCAGCAGCGCGTCAGGGACAGGGGCTAATTCACCCCTCCACTTT,CASSASGTGANSPLHF
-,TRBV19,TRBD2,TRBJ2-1,TGTGCCAGTAGTATGGGACTAGCGGGAGAGCAGTTCTTC,CASSMGLAGEQFF
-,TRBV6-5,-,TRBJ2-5,TGTGCCACCGGTGGGAGGTCCGGGGCCCAGTACTTC,CATGGRSGAQYF
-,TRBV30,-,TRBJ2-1,TGTGCCCGGAACGGTAGGGCCAATGAGCAGTTCTTC,CARNGRANEQFF
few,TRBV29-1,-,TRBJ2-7,TGCAGCGTTGACCACGGATACGAGCAGTACTTC,CSVDHGYEQYF
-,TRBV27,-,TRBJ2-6,TGTGCCAGCAGCAAGGGAAGCCCCTACTCTGGGGCCAACGTCCTGACTTTC,CASSKGSPYSGANVLTF
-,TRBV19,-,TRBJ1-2,TGTGCCAGTAGTGGACGGAGGGGGTTGGTTGGCGGCTACACCTTC,CASSGRRGLVGGYTF
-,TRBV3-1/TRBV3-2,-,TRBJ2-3,TGTGCCAGCAGCCAAGATAGGGTGATAGAGGGCACAGATACGCAGTATTTT,CASSQDRVIEGTDTQYF
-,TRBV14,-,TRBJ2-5,TGTGCCAGCAGCCAATGGGGGGAGGAGACCCAGTACTTC,CASSQWGEETQYF
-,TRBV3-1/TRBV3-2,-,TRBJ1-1,TGTGCCAGCAGAAGAACGGGCACTGAAGCTTTCTTT,CASRRTGTEAFF
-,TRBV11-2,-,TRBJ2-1,TGTGCCAGCAGCACCCGGGACTTGGACAATGAGCAGTTCTTC,CASSTRDLDNEQFF
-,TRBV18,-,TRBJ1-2,TGTGCCAGCTCACCGAACGGGAACTATGGCTACACCTTC,CASSPNGNYGYTF
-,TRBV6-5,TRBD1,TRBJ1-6,TGTGCCAGCAGTTACTCCGCAGGACAGGGAGGTTCACCCCTCCACTTT,CASSYSAGQGGSPLHF
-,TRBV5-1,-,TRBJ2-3,TGCGCCAGCAGCAACCGGCCCTCCACAGATACGCAGTATTTT,CASSNRPSTDTQYF
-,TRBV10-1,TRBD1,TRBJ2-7,TGCGCCAGCAGTGAGGGACAGGGGTCCTTGTACGAGCAGTACTTC,CASSEGQGSLYEQYF
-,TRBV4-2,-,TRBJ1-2,TGTGCCAGCAGCCAAGGGGTCGGGCCTAACTATGGCTACACCTTC,CASSQGVGPNYGYTF
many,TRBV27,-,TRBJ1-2,TGTGCCAGCAGTTTCCTGGACAGAGAAAAAAGCTATGGCTACACCTTC,CASSFLDREKSYGYTF
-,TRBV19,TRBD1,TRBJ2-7,TGTGCCAGTAGCATGCTGACAGGGGCAAGTCGCTCGAAGCAGTACTTC,CASSMLTGASRSKQYF
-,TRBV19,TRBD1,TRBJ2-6,TGTGCCAGTAGGAGGGGGACAGGTGAGGCCAACGTCCTGACTTTC,CASRRGTGEANVLTF
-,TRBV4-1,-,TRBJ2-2,TGCGCCAGCAGCCAAGACTTAACAGGGAAAGCCGGGGAGCTGTTTTTT,CASSQDLTGKAGELFF